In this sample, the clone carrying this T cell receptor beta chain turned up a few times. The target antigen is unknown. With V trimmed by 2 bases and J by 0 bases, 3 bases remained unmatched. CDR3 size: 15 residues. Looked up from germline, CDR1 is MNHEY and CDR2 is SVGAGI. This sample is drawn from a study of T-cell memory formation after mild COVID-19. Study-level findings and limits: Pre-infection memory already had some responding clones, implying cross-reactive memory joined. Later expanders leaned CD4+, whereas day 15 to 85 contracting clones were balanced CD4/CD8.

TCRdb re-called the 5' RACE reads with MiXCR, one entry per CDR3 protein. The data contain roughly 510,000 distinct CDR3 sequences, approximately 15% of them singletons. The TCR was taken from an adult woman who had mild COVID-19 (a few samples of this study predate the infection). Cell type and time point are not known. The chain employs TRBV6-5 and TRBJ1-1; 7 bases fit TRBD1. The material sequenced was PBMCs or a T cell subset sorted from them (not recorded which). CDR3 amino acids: CASSYGDRVNTEAFF. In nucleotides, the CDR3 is TGTGCCAGCAGTTACGGCGACAGGGTGAACACTGAAGCTTTCTTT.